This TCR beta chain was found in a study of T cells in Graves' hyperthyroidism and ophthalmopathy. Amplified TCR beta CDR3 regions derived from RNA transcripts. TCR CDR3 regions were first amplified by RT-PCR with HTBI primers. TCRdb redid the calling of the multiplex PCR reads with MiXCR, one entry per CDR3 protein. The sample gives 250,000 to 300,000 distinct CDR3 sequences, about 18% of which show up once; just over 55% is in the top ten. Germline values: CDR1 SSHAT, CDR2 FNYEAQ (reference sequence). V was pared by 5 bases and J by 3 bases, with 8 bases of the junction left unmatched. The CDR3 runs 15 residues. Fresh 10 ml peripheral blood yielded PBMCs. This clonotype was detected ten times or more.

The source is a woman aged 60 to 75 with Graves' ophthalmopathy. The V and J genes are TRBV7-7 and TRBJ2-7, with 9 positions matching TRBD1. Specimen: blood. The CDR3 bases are TGTGCCAGCAGCCAAAACAGGGGGCTTGGCTACGAGCAGTACTTC. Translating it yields CASSQNRGLGYEQYF.